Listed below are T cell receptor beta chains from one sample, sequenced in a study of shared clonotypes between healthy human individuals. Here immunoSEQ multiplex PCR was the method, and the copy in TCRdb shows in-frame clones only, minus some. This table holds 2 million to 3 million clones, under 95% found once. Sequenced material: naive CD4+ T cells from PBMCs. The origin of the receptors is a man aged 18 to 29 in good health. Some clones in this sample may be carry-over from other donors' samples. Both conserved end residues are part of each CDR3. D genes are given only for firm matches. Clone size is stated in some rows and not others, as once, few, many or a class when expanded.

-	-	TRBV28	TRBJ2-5	TGTGCCAGCAGCCCCGGAGGGACCCCCCAAGAGACCCAGTACTTC	CASSPGGTPQETQYF
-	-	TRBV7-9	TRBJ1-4	TGTGCCAGCAGCCCAATGCGTTTCTCAACTAATGAAAAACTGTTTTTT	CASSPMRFSTNEKLFF
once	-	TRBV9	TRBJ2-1	TGTGCCAGCAGTGACGGCAGCGGACGTCACAATGAGCAGTTCTTC	CASSDGSGRHNEQFF
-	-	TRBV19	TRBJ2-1	TGTGCCAGTAGTATACGTAGAGGGAGCTCCTACAATGAGCAGTTCTTC	CASSIRRGSSYNEQFF
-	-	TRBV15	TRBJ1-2	TGTGCCACCAGCAGAGAAACAGGAAACTATGGCTACACCTTC	CATSRETGNYGYTF
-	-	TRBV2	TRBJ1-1	TGTGCCAGCAGGTTGAACACTGAAGCTTTCTTT	CASRLNTEAFF
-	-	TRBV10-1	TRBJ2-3	TGCGCCAGCAGTGTAGGGACATTGGCAGATACGCAGTATTTT	CASSVGTLADTQYF
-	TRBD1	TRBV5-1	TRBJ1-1	TGCGCCAGCAGCTTGGGGGACAGGGGGACGACTGAAGCTTTCTTT	CASSLGDRGTTEAFF
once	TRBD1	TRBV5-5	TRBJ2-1	TGTGCCAGCAGCATAGGGACAGGGCCCTACAATGAGCAGTTCTTC	CASSIGTGPYNEQFF
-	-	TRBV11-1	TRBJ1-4	TGTGCCAGCAGCCAGAGACCTGGTGAAAAACTGTTTTTT	CASSQRPGEKLFF
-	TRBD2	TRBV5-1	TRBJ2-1	TGCGCCAGCAGTCGCATAGCGGGAGCATACAATGAGCAGTTCTTC	CASSRIAGAYNEQFF
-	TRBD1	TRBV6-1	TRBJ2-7	TGTGCCAGCAGTGCGAGGACAGGAGAACCCTACGAGCAGTACTTC	CASSARTGEPYEQYF
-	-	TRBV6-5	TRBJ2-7	TGTGCCAGCAGTTACTTTCGTGGGATGAGCTCCTACGAGCAGTACTTC	CASSYFRGMSSYEQYF
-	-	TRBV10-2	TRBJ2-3	TGCGCCAGCAGTGAGTTCGCTACGCAGTATTTT	CASSEFATQYF
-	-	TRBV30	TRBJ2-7	TGTGCCTGGAGTGATCCCCTCGAGCAGTACTTC	CAWSDPLEQYF
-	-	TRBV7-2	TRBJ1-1	TGTGCCAGCAGCCCAAGGCCTGACTCGATGAACACTGAAGCTTTCTTT	CASSPRPDSMNTEAFF
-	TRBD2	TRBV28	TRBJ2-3	TGTGCCAGCAGTCCACCTCGGAGCGGGGGCGGTTGGGGTACGCAGTATTTT	CASSPPRSGGGWGTQYF
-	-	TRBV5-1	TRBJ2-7	TGCGCCAGCAGGCAGCGACAGCCGTTCGAGCAGTACTTC	CASRQRQPFEQYF
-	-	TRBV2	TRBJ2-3	TGTGCCAGCAGTGAAGCGCCCGGAGCCGATACGCAGTATTTT	CASSEAPGADTQYF
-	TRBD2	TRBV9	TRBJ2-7	TGTGCCAGCAGCGGGGTAGCGGGAGGCTACGAGCAGTACTTC	CASSGVAGGYEQYF
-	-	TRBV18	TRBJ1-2	TGTGCCAGCTCACCATTTCCCCCGGGACCCGAGAACTATGGCTACACCTTC	CASSPFPPGPENYGYTF
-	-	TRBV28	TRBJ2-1	TGTGCCAGCAGGTCTCCACCCTCCTACAATGAGCAGTTCTTC	CASRSPPSYNEQFF
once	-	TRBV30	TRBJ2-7	TGTGCCTGGGGGATCGATTTCTACGAGCAGTACTTC	CAWGIDFYEQYF
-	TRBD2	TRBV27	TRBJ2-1	TGTGCCAGCAGTTCCTCGACTAGCGGGAGAAGGTACAATGAGCAGTTCTTC	CASSSSTSGRRYNEQFF
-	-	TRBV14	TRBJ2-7	TGTGCCAGCAGCCAGGGACACATCTCCTACGAGCAGTACTTC	CASSQGHISYEQYF
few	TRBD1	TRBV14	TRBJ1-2	TGTGCCAGCAGCCAAAGCTGGACAGGTGGCTACACCTTC	CASSQSWTGGYTF
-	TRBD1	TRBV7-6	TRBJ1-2	TGTGCCAGCAGCCGCACAGGGGATGGCTACACCTTC	CASSRTGDGYTF
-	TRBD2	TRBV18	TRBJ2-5	TGTGCCAGCTCACCGGGGACTAACCAAGAGACCCAGTACTTC	CASSPGTNQETQYF
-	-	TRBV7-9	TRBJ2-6	TGTGCCAGCAGCTTATATCGGACAGCCACGTCTGGGGCCAACGTCCTGACTTTC	CASSLYRTATSGANVLTF
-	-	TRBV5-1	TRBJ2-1	TGCGCCAGCAGCTTGGAACCACGGAGCACACTAAGCGGTGCGAGCTCCTACAATGAGCAGTTCTTC	CASSLEPRSTLSGASSYNEQFF